The T cell receptor beta chain under discussion was sequenced for a study of control samples from healthy donors and cancer patients. Using immunoSEQ multiplex PCR, the repertoire was profiled, and TCRdb retains in-frame clones only, with some absent. In the table there are approximately 100,000 clones, around 88% of which are singletons. Germline loops: CDR1 SGHDT, CDR2 YYEEEE. CDR3 length equals 12 residues. The V end was cut by 5 bases, the J end by 4 bases, with 10 bases between. Sample: blood. The rearrangement links TRBV5-6 to TRBJ2-7; maybe TRBD1 (5 bases). The TCR was taken from a man aged 30 to 45 in good health. The chain's CDR3 is CASRTGVYEQYF. The CDR3, as DNA: TGTGCCAGCAGAACAGGAGTTTACGAGCAGTACTTC. The whole variable domain, remainder taken from reference TRBV5-6 and TRBJ2-7, is DAGVTQSPTHLIKTRGQQVTLRCSPKSGHDTVSWYQQALGQGPQFIFQYYEEEERQRGNFPDRFSGHQFPNYSSELNVNALLLGDSALYLCASRTGVYEQYFGPGTRLTVT.